Shown below are 27 T cell receptor beta chains from a single sample sequenced in a study of T cell repertoires in cytomegalovirus infection. From the reads, TCRdb called clonotypes with MiXCR, one entry per CDR3 protein. The sample has 900,000 to 950,000 distinct CDR3 sequences; 30% to 40% are singletons. No cognate antigen is known for these TCRs. The input for sequencing was cultured CD8+ T cells from PBMCs, taken from culture after CMV antigen stimulation. The receptors stem from a human donor in good health (CMV status not recorded). Some clones in this sample may be carry-over from other donors' samples.

This clonotype appeared a few times. The chain carries TRBV11-3 and TRBJ2-3, with 7 bases identical to TRBD1. Per germline, CDR1 SGHNT and CDR2 YENEEA. Trimming cost V 5 bases and J 2 bases; bases outside gene matches: 13. The CDR3 length is 17 residues. The CDR3 is CASSPGQSNHFTDTQYF. The CDR3, as DNA: TGTGCCAGCAGCCCGGGACAGTCCAATCACTTCACAGATACGCAGTATTTT.

This clonotype was recorded a few times. J is TRBJ1-1 and V is TRBV6-5; D gene unclear. Trimming shortened V by 6 bases and J by 0 bases, and 17 bases separated the two germline ends. CDR1 is MNHEY and CDR2 is SVGAGI in the germline V gene. This CDR3 comprises 16 residues. CDR3 region: CASSPLVSSVNTEAFF. The DNA for the CDR3 is TGTGCCAGCAGCCCCCTCGTTAGCAGCGTGAACACTGAAGCTTTCTTT.

The chain combines TRBV28 with TRBJ2-1; 8 bases agree with TRBD1. CDR1 is MDHEN, CDR2 SYDVKM, per germline. With 6 bases clipped from V and 6 bases from J, the junction kept 4 bases outside the gene matches. The length of the CDR3 is 13 residues. CDR3 amino acids: CASRRDRGNEQFF. For the CDR3, the DNA is TGTGCCAGCAGACGCGACAGGGGCAATGAGCAGTTCTTC.

CDR3 coding DNA: TGCAGTGCCGAAAGGGGCCCAGGGGACACTGAAGCTTTCTTT. This translates into CSAERGPGDTEAFF. The chain couples TRBV20-1 to TRBJ1-1; weak D call: TRBD1 (6 bases). From germline, CDR1 is DFQATT and CDR2 SNEGSKA (reference sequence). V was pared by 6 bases and J by 3 bases, with 17 bases between. The CDR3 is 14 residues long.

This clonotype occurred a few times. The chain recombines TRBV11-2 with TRBJ1-1; TRBD1 agrees at 8 bases. Germline V gives CDR1 SGHAT, CDR2 FQNNGV. The CDR3 spans 18 residues. V gave up 6 bases and J gave up 1 base; unmatched junction bases: 16. DNA for the CDR3: TGTGCCAGCAGACGTACGACAGGGGCAGAGGGGAGGAACACTGAAGCTTTCTTT. This encodes CASRRTTGAEGRNTEAFF.

The J gene is TRBJ1-1, the V gene TRBV12-3 or TRBV12-4; D might be TRBD1 (6 bases). The CDR3 has 12 residues. Trimming pared 7 bases from V and 9 bases from J, leaving 15 bases between. The CDR3: CASKPTGPQAFF. CDR3 DNA: TGTGCCAGCAAACCGACAGGACCCCAAGCTTTCTTT.

Regarding this clonotype: One end of the junction is discordant with germline, which a read error may explain. This chain joins TRBV19 and TRBJ1-5; D unresolved. Germline CDR1 and CDR2: LNHDA and SQIVND (reference sequence). The CDR3 consists of 14 residues. The DNA of the CDR3 is TGTGTCAGTGCATGGTCCCCTAGCAATCAGCCCCAGCATTTT. It encodes CVSAWSPSNQPQHF.

This clonotype has more than one count but fewer than ten. The chain carries TRBV11-1 and TRBJ2-3; tentative D call: TRBD2 (7 bases). The CDR3 consists of 16 residues. Trimming stripped 7 bases from V and 0 bases from J, with 17 bases between. Germline V lookup: CDR1 SGHAT, CDR2 FQDESV (reference sequence). The CDR3 bases are TGTGCCAGCACCCTACTAAGGGGGGGTAGCACAGATACGCAGTATTTT. Residues: CASTLLRGGSTDTQYF.

The chain has TRBV6-4 and TRBJ2-3; 8 nucleotides align to TRBD1. The CDR3 runs to 16 residues. In germline, CDR1 is MRHNA, CDR2 SNTAGT. The junction had 7 bases not matched to a gene; V was cut back by 0 bases and J by 5 bases. The CDR3 nucleotides read TGTGCCAGCAGTGACTCGGAGCAGGGGGCCGTAGATACGCAGTATTTT. As protein: CASSDSEQGAVDTQYF.

Ten or more counts support this clonotype. The V gene is TRBV7-6, the J gene TRBJ1-5, with 7 nucleotides matching TRBD1. The CDR3 extends over 15 amino acids. Germline V gene lookup returns CDR1 SGHVS and CDR2 FNYEAQ. V lost 0 bases to trimming and J lost 6 bases; unmatched junction nucleotides: 5. The CDR3: CASSLAAGGGQPQHF. The CDR3 DNA sequence: TGTGCCAGCAGCTTAGCTGCAGGGGGAGGTCAGCCCCAGCATTTT.

V usage is TRBV4-3 and J usage is TRBJ1-1, with D maybe TRBD1 (6 bases). V was cut by 0 bases and J by 2 bases, with 10 bases left in between. Germline V lookup: CDR1 LGHNA, CDR2 YSLEER. This CDR3 has 15 amino acids. The CDR3, as DNA: TGCGCCAGCAGCCAAGAAGACAGGACTAACACTGAAGCTTTCTTT. Translation: CASSQEDRTNTEAFF.

About this clonotype: This may be a read error, as it is one base from a much larger clone. V and J are TRBV7-8 and TRBJ2-3, with 9 positions matching TRBD1. With V trimmed by 4 bases and J by 2 bases, 10 bases remained unmatched. This CDR3 has 17 amino acids. The germline CDR1 and CDR2 sequences are SGHVS and FQNEAQ. The CDR3 sequence: CASSSSGTGWYTDTQYF. In DNA form, the CDR3 reads TGTGCCAGCAGCTCATCCGGGACAGGGTGGTACACAGATACGCAGTATTTT.

This clonotype was seen repeatedly, ten times or more. This sequence joins TRBV4-1 and TRBJ2-5, with TRBD2 matching over 9 bases. The CDR3 is 15 residues long. V gave up 7 bases and J gave up 1 base; unmatched junction bases: 7. Looked up from germline, CDR1 is MGHRA and CDR2 is YSYEKL. The CDR3 bases are TGCGCCAGCACCCCCGAGCGGGGGGCCCAAGAGACCCAGTACTTC. The encoded protein is CASTPERGAQETQYF.

This clonotype was counted between two and nine times. The chain carries TRBV2 and TRBJ1-1; no firm D call. The CDR3 is 14 residues long. CDR1 is SNHLY and CDR2 is FYNNEI in the germline V gene. Trimming left V 6 bases short and J 0 bases short, with 11 bases between. CDR3 amino acids: CASSSGYMNTEAFF. In DNA, the CDR3 is TGTGCCAGCAGCTCCGGATATATGAACACTGAAGCTTTCTTT.

This clonotype was seen a few times. The CDR3 is CASSPRGQVTEAFF. In DNA form, the CDR3 reads TGTGCCAGCAGCCCAAGGGGACAGGTGACTGAAGCTTTCTTT. The chain is built from TRBV7-9 and TRBJ1-1; 8 bases fit TRBD1. The CDR3 length is 14 residues. Germline V lookup: CDR1 SEHNR, CDR2 FQNEAQ (reference sequence). The ends lost 5 bases at V and 5 bases at J; junction bases unmatched: 7.

The V and J genes are TRBV10-1 and TRBJ2-7; D gene unclear. V shed 4 bases and J shed 0 bases, with 13 bases lying between them. Germline V gene lookup returns CDR1 WNHNN and CDR2 SYGVQD (reference sequence). The CDR3 extends over 15 amino acids. CDR3 sequence reads: CASSALEASSYEQYF. In DNA, the CDR3 is TGCGCCAGCAGTGCTCTTGAGGCAAGCTCCTACGAGCAGTACTTC.

In regard to this clonotype: Because the CDR3 is missing its conserved closing phenylalanine or tryptophan, this is likely a read error. The chain employs TRBV7-3 and TRBJ1-1, with 10 bases identical to TRBD1. V shed 2 bases, J shed 6 bases, and the junction held 3 bases outside the gene matches. CDR1 and CDR2 from the germline V gene are SGHTA and FQGTGA. This CDR3 is 14 amino acids long. The CDR3 loop is CASSLYGTGAEAFV. The CDR3 nucleotides are TGTGCCAGCAGCTTATACGGGACAGGGGCTGAAGCTTTCGTT.

This clonotype was counted at least ten times. V is TRBV4-1 and J is TRBJ2-1; D might be TRBD1 or TRBD2, each matching 5 bases. The CDR3 has 15 residues. The V end was cut by 5 bases, the J end by 0 bases, with 11 bases between. Germline V gene lookup returns CDR1 MGHRA and CDR2 YSYEKL. The CDR3 is CASSYFGGSYNEQFF. The CDR3, as DNA: TGCGCCAGCAGCTACTTTGGGGGCTCCTACAATGAGCAGTTCTTC.

The chain joins TRBV12-3 or TRBV12-4 to TRBJ2-5, with D possibly being TRBD1 (5 bases). Between the trimmed V and J ends, which lost 7 bases and 5 bases, there was a span of 14 bases. There are 13 residues in the CDR3. CDR3 DNA: TGTGCCAGCACGGCAGGGTTAACGGAGACCCAGTACTTC. Translated, it gives CASTAGLTETQYF.

This chain joins TRBV27 and TRBJ2-1; 9 bases are a match to TRBD2. This CDR3 has 17 residues. Germline CDR1 MNHEY, CDR2 SMNVEV (reference sequence). The V segment lost 4 bases and the J segment 9 bases; nucleotides outside the gene matches: 16. CDR3 bases: TGTGCCAGCAGTTCCTCCCCCCAGCGGGGGGCTCGGGTTGAGCAGTTCTTC. Its translation is CASSSSPQRGARVEQFF.

This clonotype was detected only a few times. J is TRBJ2-7 and V is TRBV6-2 or TRBV6-3, with 8 bases aligning to TRBD2. The CDR3 covers 13 residues. Germline V gene sequence: CDR1 MNHEY, CDR2 SVGEGT. Unmatched junction bases numbered 4, after V lost 5 bases and J lost 4 bases. The CDR3 protein is CASSLIAGYEQYV. In nucleotides, the CDR3 is TGTGCCAGCAGTCTCATAGCGGGGTACGAGCAGTACGTC.

V usage is TRBV7-9 and J usage is TRBJ1-5; possibly TRBD1 for D (5 bases). The CDR3 is 14 residues long. The germline V and J ends were trimmed by 1 base and 10 bases, with 14 bases remaining between them. Per germline, CDR1 SEHNR and CDR2 FQNEAQ (reference sequence). CDR3: CASSLGSRDEPQHF. The CDR3 DNA reads TGTGCCAGCAGCTTAGGCTCCAGGGACGAACCCCAGCATTTT.

The chain uses TRBV28 and TRBJ2-7, with D tentatively TRBD2 (6 bases). The CDR3 has 13 amino acids. The germline V gene encodes CDR1 MDHEN and CDR2 SYDVKM. Trimming removed 2 bases from V and 6 bases from J, with 11 bases in between. The CDR3 sequence is CASSLIGGTEQYV. The CDR3 nucleotides are TGTGCCAGCAGTTTAATCGGGGGTACCGAGCAGTACGTC.

This clonotype was picked up a small number of times. J is TRBJ2-1 and V is TRBV12-3 or TRBV12-4, with D tentatively TRBD1 (7 bases). CDR3 length: 15 residues. V lost 6 bases and J lost 0, with 12 bases in between. This CDR3 is CASSQGDFSYNEQFF. The CDR3 DNA follows: TGTGCCAGCAGCCAGGGGGACTTCTCCTACAATGAGCAGTTCTTC.

The J gene is TRBJ1-1, the V gene TRBV6-1; possibly TRBD1 for D (5 bases). Germline V gene lookup returns CDR1 MNHNS and CDR2 SASEGT. This CDR3 is built from 14 residues. Trimming left V 6 bases short and J 0 bases short, with 11 bases between. The CDR3 loop is CASSRGALNTEAFF. The CDR3 DNA is TGTGCCAGCAGCCGAGGGGCTTTGAACACTGAAGCTTTCTTT.

With respect to this clonotype: Given a much more abundant clone one base away, this may be a read error. The chain links TRBV7-2 to TRBJ2-3; D ambiguous. The CDR3 is 15 residues long. V was trimmed by 1 base and J by 2 bases, leaving 10 bases between them. The germline CDR1 and CDR2 sequences are SGHTA and FQGNSA. The CDR3 DNA sequence: TGTGCCAGCAGCTTAGTTCTCGGGCACACAGATACGCAGTATTTT. It codes for CASSLVLGHTDTQYF.

This rearrangement joins TRBV4-3 to TRBJ1-4, with a possible D match to TRBD1 (5 bases). CDR3 size: 13 residues. The germline V gene has CDR1 LGHNA and CDR2 YSLEER. Trimming took 1 base from V and 14 from J, leaving 14 bases between them. The CDR3 loop reads CASSQVAGGSLFF. In DNA, the CDR3 is TGCGCCAGCAGCCAAGTGGCGGGGGGATCGCTGTTTTTT.